This passage covers 27 T cell receptor beta chains from one sample sequenced in a study of OX40 agonist ivuxolimab in advanced cancers. The library was obtained by the immunoSEQ multiplex PCR assay. TCRdb obtained this table from immuneACCESS and retained in-frame rearrangements with V and J assigned. These tables miss some clones; where compared with another copy, unresolved V genes account for less than half of the shortfall, and the remainder is unexplained. The sample has roughly 77,000 clones on record, around 93% of them singletons. Together, the top ten hold approximately 11% of the sample. Sequenced material: CD4+ or CD8+ T cells sorted from blood, taken in a trial of the OX40 agonist ivuxolimab. These receptors were obtained from an adult with an advanced solid tumor such as melanoma, head and neck, liver or kidney cancer.

The rearrangement uses TRBV10-1 and TRBJ1-2; 11 bases fit TRBD1. The length of the CDR3 is 14 residues. After removal of 7 bases from V and 3 bases from J, the junction contained 4 bases not matched to a gene. CDR1 and CDR2 from the germline V gene are WNHNN and SYGVQD (reference sequence). This chain's CDR3 is CASTRDRGDYGYTF. The CDR3 region has the DNA TGCGCCAGCACGAGGGACAGGGGGGACTATGGCTACACCTTC.

The CDR3 loop reads CASSLGQPYEQYF. The CDR3 region has the DNA TGTGCCAGCAGTCTTGGACAGCCTTACGAGCAGTACTTC. The rearrangement uses TRBV27 and TRBJ2-7, with D possibly matching TRBD1 (6 bases). The length of the CDR3 is 13 residues. Trimming shortened V by 5 bases and J by 4 bases, and 12 bases separated the two germline ends. Per germline, CDR1 MNHEY and CDR2 SMNVEV (reference sequence).

The chain is built from TRBV15 and TRBJ2-3, with 12 bases matching TRBD2. V lost 0 bases, J lost 0 bases, and 10 bases stayed unmatched. Germline lookup yields CDR1 LNHNV and CDR2 YYDKDF (reference sequence). This CDR3 contains 20 residues. DNA of the CDR3: TGTGCCACCAGCAGAGATCTCGCTAGCGGGGGGGCGTCTAGCACAGATACGCAGTATTTT. This encodes CATSRDLASGGASSTDTQYF. The full variable domain, in which reference TRBV15 and TRBJ2-3 provide the parts outside the CDR3, is DAMVIQNPRYQVTQFGKPVTLSCSQTLNHNVMYWYQQKSSQAPKLLFHYYDKDFNNEADTPDNFQSRRPNTSFCFLDIRSPGLGDTAMYLCATSRDLASGGASSTDTQYFGPGTRLTVL.

The V gene is TRBV7-6, the J gene TRBJ1-3; D call uncertain. The CDR3 consists of 13 residues. Looked up from germline, CDR1 is SGHVS and CDR2 is FNYEAQ. V dropped 3 bases and J dropped 0 bases, with 3 bases sitting between them. This CDR3 is CASSFASGNTIYF. CDR3 nucleotides: TGTGCCAGCAGCTTTGCCTCTGGAAACACCATATATTTT.

In its sample, this clone was seen once. This chain links TRBV7-9 with TRBJ2-3; tentatively, D is TRBD1 or TRBD2 (5 bases each). Deletions cut 5 bases from V and 4 bases from J, with 16 bases between. This CDR3 contains 15 residues. CDR1 and CDR2 from the germline V gene are SEHNR and FQNEAQ (reference sequence). The CDR3 bases are TGTGCCAGCAGCCATTCTGGGGACCCGGCAGATACGCAGTATTTT. This translates into CASSHSGDPADTQYF.

The V gene is TRBV9, the J gene TRBJ2-5; D tentatively reads TRBD1 or TRBD2 (7 bases each). The CDR3 is 18 residues long. Trimming took off 3 bases at V and 2 bases at J, with 23 bases between the two ends. Germline-derived CDR1 and CDR2 are SGDLS and YYNGEE. The CDR3 loop reads CASSAGGTEMFGQETQYF. CDR3 nucleotides: TGTGCCAGCAGCGCCGGGGGGACAGAAATGTTCGGACAAGAGACCCAGTACTTC.

This sequence joins TRBV10-3 and TRBJ1-1; weak D call: TRBD1 (6 bases). The CDR3 totals 12 residues. The ends were cut back, 7 bases at V and 10 bases at J, with 16 bases in the middle. Germline CDR1 ENHRY, CDR2 SYGVKD. This CDR3 reads CAITGEPPGAFF. In DNA, the CDR3 is TGTGCCATCACAGGGGAGCCCCCGGGAGCTTTCTTT.

The chain employs TRBV11-2 and TRBJ1-2, with 9 bases matching TRBD1. The CDR3 has 17 amino acids. V lost 2 bases, J lost 3 bases, and 10 bases stayed unmatched. Germline V gene data show CDR1 as SGHAT and CDR2 as FQNNGV. This CDR3 reads CASSLWDRAIGDYGYTF. The DNA of the CDR3 is TGTGCCAGCAGCTTATGGGACAGGGCAATTGGGGACTATGGCTACACCTTC.

The chain combines TRBV7-9 with TRBJ2-3, with D possibly called TRBD1 or TRBD2 (5 bases each). Trimming removed 5 bases from V and 3 bases from J, with 18 bases in between. This CDR3 is 16 amino acids long. Germline V gene sequence: CDR1 SEHNR, CDR2 FQNEAQ (reference sequence). The CDR3 loop is CASSRVEGPGTDTQYF. The CDR3 DNA reads TGTGCCAGCAGCCGCGTCGAGGGGCCGGGGACAGATACGCAGTATTTT.

V is TRBV9 and J is TRBJ1-1; a possible D gene is TRBD1 (6 bases). CDR1 is SGDLS and CDR2 is YYNGEE in the germline V gene. Trimming shortened V by 4 bases and J by 0 bases, and 19 bases separated the two germline ends. CDR3 length equals 17 residues. DNA for the CDR3: TGTGCCAGCAGCCCCACGGGGGGCCCCCTAATGAACACTGAAGCTTTCTTT. Residues: CASSPTGGPLMNTEAFF.

The chain employs TRBV5-6 and TRBJ1-2, with D maybe TRBD1 (5 bases). V lost 0 bases and J 0 bases, leaving 15 bases between the germline ends. CDR3 size: 17 residues. The germline CDR1 and CDR2 sequences are SGHDT and YYEEEE. For the CDR3, the DNA is TGTGCCAGCAGCTTGGAGATCTTGGGGGATGCTAACTATGGCTACACCTTC. This encodes CASSLEILGDANYGYTF.

The chain combines TRBV11-2 with TRBJ1-5; the D is unclear. CDR3 length: 14 amino acids. The germline V gene has CDR1 SGHAT and CDR2 FQNNGV. Trimming removed 5 bases from V and 4 bases from J, with 12 bases in between. The CDR3: CASSAGPSNQPQHF. CDR3 nucleotides: TGTGCCAGCAGCGCCGGACCGTCAAATCAGCCCCAGCATTTT.

The gene calls are TRBV5-4 and TRBJ2-3; D could derive from TRBD1 or TRBD2 (5 bases each). The CDR3 is 16 amino acids. V lost 3 bases to trimming and J lost 5 bases, with 19 bases between them. Looked up from germline, CDR1 is SGHNT and CDR2 is YYREEE (reference sequence). The DNA for the CDR3 is TGTGCCAGCAGCTCTTACCGGGACGCCGCCGGAGATACGCAGTATTTT. It translates to CASSSYRDAAGDTQYF. Full variable domain (remainder filled in from reference TRBV5-4 and TRBJ2-3): ETGVTQSPTHLIKTRGQQVTLRCSSQSGHNTVSWYQQALGQGPQFIFQYYREEENGRGNFPPRFSGLQFPNYSSELNVNALELDDSALYLCASSSYRDAAGDTQYFGPGTRLTVL.

This chain links TRBV5-4 with TRBJ2-1; D may be TRBD1 (6 bases). This CDR3 has 15 residues. Germline V gives CDR1 SGHNT, CDR2 YYREEE (reference sequence). Trimming took off 3 bases at V and 6 bases at J, with 16 bases between the two ends. The CDR3 nucleotides are TGTGCCAGCAGCTACATCACAGGGCCCCCCAATGAGCAGTTCTTC. As protein: CASSYITGPPNEQFF.

The chain carries TRBV6-1 and TRBJ2-7, with 10 positions matching TRBD1. Germline V gene data show CDR1 as MNHNS and CDR2 as SASEGT. This CDR3 region has 15 residues. The V and J ends lost 3 bases and 0 bases, in that order; junction bases with no gene match: 2. This CDR3 is CASSDRDRGSYEQYF. In DNA form, the CDR3 reads TGTGCCAGCAGTGACCGGGACAGGGGCTCCTACGAGCAGTACTTC.

This clone came up once. The rearrangement links TRBV7-6 to TRBJ1-4, with 9 bases aligning to TRBD1. V was pared by 2 bases and J by 8 bases, with 6 bases of the junction left unmatched. Germline V CDR1 and CDR2: SGHVS, FNYEAQ. The CDR3 runs 15 residues. The CDR3 spells CASSLRTGVPEKLFF. CDR3 DNA sequence: TGTGCCAGCAGCTTAAGGACAGGGGTTCCAGAAAAACTGTTTTTT.

The chain couples TRBV6-5 to TRBJ2-1; D remains unclear. Germline CDR1 and CDR2: MNHEY and SVGAGI. V shed 0 bases and J shed 7 bases, with 16 bases lying between them. The CDR3 is 16 residues long. The DNA for the CDR3 is TGTGCCAGCAGTTACTCGAAGCTACCCTCAAGGAATGAGCAGTTCTTC. It yields the protein CASSYSKLPSRNEQFF.

This chain uses TRBV7-9 with TRBJ2-2; TRBD2 might be the D (6 bases). Germline assignment: CDR1 SEHNR and CDR2 FQNEAQ (reference sequence). CDR3 size: 15 residues. The ends were cut back, 1 base at V and 6 bases at J, with 12 bases in the middle. CDR3 coding DNA: TGTGCCAGCAGCTTAGAGGCGGGGATTGCCGGGGAGCTGTTTTTT. Residues: CASSLEAGIAGELFF.

CDR3 nucleotide sequence: TGTGCCAGCAGCGCGCCACAGGGGGCCGCCGGGGAGCTGTTTTTT. It is translated as CASSAPQGAAGELFF. The chain is built from TRBV9 and TRBJ2-2; 9 bases match TRBD1. This CDR3 region has 15 residues. Germline V lookup: CDR1 SGDLS, CDR2 YYNGEE. With 3 bases clipped from V and 6 bases from J, the junction kept 6 bases outside the gene matches.

The chain combines TRBV11-2 with TRBJ2-7, with D unresolved. V was cut by 1 base and J by 0 bases, with 7 bases left in between. Germline values: CDR1 SGHAT, CDR2 FQNNGV. The CDR3 covers 14 residues. DNA of the CDR3: TGTGCCAGCAGCTTAGCCCACGCCTCCTACGAGCAGTACTTC. Protein: CASSLAHASYEQYF.

The J gene is TRBJ2-1, the V gene TRBV18; TRBD2 matches 15 bases. With 2 bases clipped from V and 9 bases from J, the junction kept 5 bases outside the gene matches. The germline gives CDR1 KGHSH, CDR2 LQKENI. CDR3 size: 16 residues. Here the CDR3 reads CASSPGLAGGQGEQFF. For the CDR3, the DNA is TGTGCCAGCTCACCAGGACTAGCGGGGGGGCAGGGTGAGCAGTTCTTC.

This CDR3 reads CASSLVLAGAGTGELFF. The CDR3 DNA follows: TGTGCCAGCAGCTTAGTACTAGCGGGGGCTGGGACCGGGGAGCTGTTTTTT. The rearrangement links TRBV7-2 to TRBJ2-2; 11 nucleotides line up with TRBD2. The CDR3 runs to 17 residues. J was trimmed by 5 bases and V by 1 base; bases with no gene match: 6. Germline V gene lookup returns CDR1 SGHTA and CDR2 FQGNSA.

This clone was detected once. This chain uses TRBV5-6 with TRBJ1-1; TRBD1 matches at 9 bases. The CDR3 is 13 residues long. V lost 4 bases and J lost 7; bases outside the gene matches: 5. Germline V CDR1 and CDR2: SGHDT, YYEEEE. Here the CDR3 DNA reads TGTGCCAGCAGCCTGGACAGGGGTAATGAAGCTTTCTTT. This encodes CASSLDRGNEAFF. Full variable domain (outside the CDR3, taken from reference TRBV5-6 and TRBJ1-1): DAGVTQSPTHLIKTRGQQVTLRCSPKSGHDTVSWYQQALGQGPQFIFQYYEEEERQRGNFPDRFSGHQFPNYSSELNVNALLLGDSALYLCASSLDRGNEAFFGQGTRLTVV.

The chain uses TRBV11-2 and TRBJ1-3, with D hard to call. Per germline, CDR1 SGHAT and CDR2 FQNNGV. Trimming removed 4 bases at V and 5 bases at J, with 12 bases between. The CDR3 length is 14 residues. Written as DNA, the CDR3 is TGTGCCAGCAGCTCGCTATACCGAAGAAACACCATATATTTT. Its protein is CASSSLYRRNTIYF.

This chain joins TRBV29-1 and TRBJ2-7; tentative D call: TRBD2 (5 bases). V gave up 2 bases and J gave up 0 bases, with 8 bases separating them. This CDR3 comprises 13 residues. Germline values: CDR1 SQVTM, CDR2 ANQGSEA. CDR3 protein: CSVESGNSYEQYF. CDR3 DNA: TGCAGCGTTGAAAGCGGCAACTCCTACGAGCAGTACTTC.

The chain links TRBV9 to TRBJ1-3; D is uncertain. V was clipped by 3 bases and J by 0 bases, with 7 bases between them. CDR1 and CDR2 (germline): SGDLS, YYNGEE. The CDR3 sequence is 14 residues long. CDR3: CASSASDSGNTIYF. CDR3 coding DNA: TGTGCCAGCAGCGCCTCTGACTCTGGAAACACCATATATTTT. The full variable domain, with the rest looked up from reference TRBV9 and TRBJ1-3, is DSGVTQTPKHLITATGQRVTLRCSPRSGDLSVYWYQQSLDQGLQFLIQYYNGEERAKGNILERFSAQQFPDLHSELNLSSLELGDSALYFCASSASDSGNTIYFGEGSWLTVV.

This chain joins TRBV5-6 and TRBJ2-2, with unresolved D. V was trimmed by 3 bases and J by 5 bases, leaving 5 bases between them. In germline, CDR1 is SGHDT, CDR2 YYEEEE. The CDR3 is 12 residues long. The CDR3 DNA reads TGTGCCAGCAGCTACCTAACCGGGGAGCTGTTTTTT. Residues: CASSYLTGELFF.